What follows are 21 T cell receptor beta chains derived from one specimen sequenced in a study of T cell responses to AZD1222 COVID-19 vaccine. The data were produced by immunoSEQ multiplex PCR, yet TCRdb's version contains in-frame clones alone and is incomplete. Of approximately 130,000 clones in the sample, about 93% were seen once. Material: peripheral blood, obtained on day 0 of AZD1222 vaccination. The receptors were sampled from an adult in good health.

This clone was seen once. The chain links TRBV10-2 to TRBJ2-2, with 7 bases fitting TRBD2. Unmatched junction bases numbered 6, after V lost 5 bases and J lost 6 bases. From germline, CDR1 is WSHSY and CDR2 SAAADI. There are 14 residues in the CDR3. The CDR3 nucleotides read TGCGCCAGCAGTTTACGACTAGCCGCCGGGGAGCTGTTTTTT. The encoded protein is CASSLRLAAGELFF.

The chain joins TRBV19 to TRBJ1-2; perhaps TRBD1 as D (6 bases). Germline V gene data show CDR1 as LNHDA and CDR2 as SQIVND (reference sequence). The length of the CDR3 is 16 residues. V gave up 2 bases and J gave up 1 base, with 14 bases separating them. CDR3 protein: CASSIPHRVFNYGYTF. CDR3 DNA: TGTGCCAGTAGTATACCCCACAGGGTATTTAACTATGGCTACACCTTC.

This chain connects TRBV3-1 (or the pseudogene TRBV3-2) to TRBJ1-5; 10 bases are shared with TRBD1. V was pared by 1 base and J by 1 base, with 1 base of the junction left unmatched. Germline V gene data show CDR1 as LGHDT and CDR2 as YNNKEL (reference sequence). The CDR3 loop spans 16 amino acids. As DNA, the CDR3 is TGTGCCAGCAGCCAAGGGACAGGGGGGAGCAATCAGCCCCAGCATTTT. This codes for CASSQGTGGSNQPQHF.

V is TRBV11-2 and J is TRBJ1-2; a possible D gene is TRBD1 (5 bases). This CDR3 is 14 amino acids long. Germline CDR1 SGHAT, CDR2 FQNNGV. Trimming cost V 1 base and J 4 bases, with 10 bases left between them. The chain's CDR3 is CASSLGGSLYGYTF. The CDR3 DNA follows: TGTGCCAGCAGCTTAGGGGGCAGTCTCTATGGCTACACCTTC.

V usage is TRBV30 and J usage is TRBJ1-1; TRBD1 might be the D (5 bases). CDR3 size: 15 residues. Germline V gene sequence: CDR1 GTSNPN, CDR2 SVGIG (reference sequence). The ends were cut back, 1 base at V and 4 bases at J, with 16 bases in the middle. CDR3 amino acids: CAWSAAWGGGTEAFF. In DNA, the CDR3 is TGTGCCTGGAGTGCCGCCTGGGGGGGTGGCACTGAAGCTTTCTTT.

The rearrangement links TRBV5-8 to TRBJ1-5; a weak D match, TRBD1 (5 bases). CDR1 is SGHTS and CDR2 is YDEGEE in the germline V gene. The germline V and J ends were trimmed by 0 bases and 3 bases, with 10 bases remaining between them. This CDR3 region has 15 residues. CDR3 in amino acids: CASSLVGGINQPQHF. The CDR3 coding sequence is TGTGCCAGCAGCTTGGTGGGGGGTATCAATCAGCCCCAGCATTTT.

The chain is built from TRBV21-1 and TRBJ1-3; the table assigns TRBD1, which was not confirmed against the DNA. TRBV21-1 is a recognized pseudogene. The CDR3 has 19 amino acids. The CDR3 region has the DNA TGTGCCAGCAGCAAAAGGGGGACAGGGGGCCGACTTAATGGAAACACCATATATTTT. This codes for CASSKRGTGGRLNGNTIYF.

This rearrangement joins TRBV19 to TRBJ1-3, with D possibly TRBD1 on 5 matching bases. The V gene lost 5 bases and the J gene lost 0 bases, with 8 bases spanning the gap. Germline V lookup: CDR1 LNHDA, CDR2 SQIVND (reference sequence). The CDR3 sequence is 14 residues long. In DNA form, the CDR3 reads TGTGCCAGTAGTCGAGGGGCCTCTGGAAACACCATATATTTT. Protein product: CASSRGASGNTIYF.

As to this clone: The junction shows a germline mismatch at one end, possibly a read error. The J gene is TRBJ1-2, the V gene TRBV10-3; D not resolved. The CDR3 sequence is 11 residues long. CDR1 is ENHRY, CDR2 SYGVKD, per germline. The CDR3 spells CAILGSSDIAF. The CDR3, as DNA: TGTGCCATCCTGGGGTCTTCGGATATAGCCTTC.

V and J are TRBV11-2 and TRBJ1-4; 7 bases line up with TRBD1. This CDR3 is 15 amino acids long. V dropped 5 bases and J dropped 2; count of bases not matched to a gene: 5. The V gene's germline CDR1 is SGHAT and CDR2 FQNNGV. DNA of the CDR3: TGTGCCAGCAGCACGCGGGACAGCACTAATGAAAAACTGTTTTTT. Translation gives CASSTRDSTNEKLFF. The full variable domain, its missing parts supplied by reference TRBV11-2 and TRBJ1-4, is EAGVAQSPRYKIIEKRQSVAFWCNPISGHATLYWYQQILGQGPKLLIQFQNNGVVDDSQLPKDRFSAERLKGVDSTLKIQPAKLEDSAVYLCASSTRDSTNEKLFFGSGTQLSVL.

The chain uses TRBV5-5 and TRBJ1-1; no reliable D call. The CDR3 length is 14 residues. Germline CDR1 reads SGHKS; CDR2 reads YYEKEE (reference sequence). V shed 4 bases and J shed 3 bases, with 13 bases lying between them. CDR3 sequence: CASSAGLAYTEAFF. CDR3 sequence (DNA): TGTGCCAGCAGCGCCGGATTGGCGTACACTGAAGCTTTCTTT.

As DNA, the CDR3 is TGTGCCAGCAGTAATGGGCAGGACCCTAAGTGGGGAAGACGAACGCAGTATTTT. Amino acid sequence: CASSNGQDPKWGRRTQYF. The rearrangement links TRBV2 to TRBJ2-3, with D hard to call. CDR3 size: 18 residues. Per germline, CDR1 SNHLY and CDR2 FYNNEI. Trimming took 5 bases from V and 9 from J, leaving 30 bases between them.

This clone has a single count. V is TRBV10-2 and J is TRBJ2-3; 8 nucleotides align to TRBD2. The CDR3 contains 15 residues. The ends lost 10 bases at V and 6 bases at J; junction bases unmatched: 15. The germline V gene has CDR1 WSHSY and CDR2 SAAADI. CDR3 bases: TGCGCCATCGGACCGGGACTAGTTGCCCCTGATACGCAGTATTTT. It codes for CAIGPGLVAPDTQYF.

This clone was detected once. V is TRBV5-5 and J is TRBJ1-1, with D perhaps matching TRBD1 (6 bases). V was cut by 4 bases and J by 1 base, with 11 bases left in between. CDR1 is SGHKS, CDR2 YYEKEE, per germline (reference sequence). The CDR3 totals 14 residues. The CDR3 nucleotides read TGTGCCAGCAGCAGACAGGCACAGAACACTGAAGCTTTCTTT. Protein sequence: CASSRQAQNTEAFF. The full variable domain, with the rest looked up from reference TRBV5-5 and TRBJ1-1, is DAGVTQSPTHLIKTRGQQVTLRCSPISGHKSVSWYQQVLGQGPQFIFQYYEKEERGRGNFPDRFSARQFPNYSSELNVNALLLGDSALYLCASSRQAQNTEAFFGQGTRLTVV.

CDR3 loop: CSVVAREKLFF. The DNA for the CDR3 is TGCAGCGTTGTCGCGAGGGAAAAACTGTTTTTT. The chain has TRBV29-1 and TRBJ1-4; no reliable D call. Germline V gene lookup returns CDR1 SQVTM and CDR2 ANQGSEA. V lost 4 bases to trimming and J lost 8 bases, with 8 bases between them. The CDR3 sequence is 11 residues long.

This chain links TRBV10-1 with TRBJ1-1; no clear D. V was pared by 2 bases and J by 1 base, with 14 bases between. The CDR3 covers 16 residues. The germline V gene has CDR1 WNHNN and CDR2 SYGVQD (reference sequence). DNA of the CDR3: TGCGCCAGCAGTGAGGGGCTTTTTGGCGGGAACACTGAAGCTTTCTTT. It is translated as CASSEGLFGGNTEAFF.

This clone has only one observation. This chain links TRBV4-1 with TRBJ1-5; 10 nucleotides agree with TRBD1. CDR1 and CDR2 from the germline V gene are MGHRA and YSYEKL. The CDR3 is 16 amino acids. V shed 4 bases and J 7 bases; nucleotides not matched to a gene: 10. CDR3 DNA sequence: TGCGCCAGCAGCCTCAAGTGGGGGACAGGGGACCAGCCCCAGCATTTT. Translation: CASSLKWGTGDQPQHF.

In this sample, this clone turned up once. The chain carries TRBV2 and TRBJ1-4; a possible D gene is TRBD1 (5 bases). The germline V gene encodes CDR1 SNHLY and CDR2 FYNNEI. V shed 0 bases and J shed 8 bases, with 10 bases lying between them. The CDR3 contains 14 residues. The CDR3 DNA is TGTGCCAGCAGTGAAGCGGGACGGAGAGAAAAACTGTTTTTT. It codes for CASSEAGRREKLFF.

The rearrangement uses TRBV5-1 and TRBJ2-2, with 8 bases matching TRBD1. CDR3 size: 15 residues. Looked up from germline, CDR1 is SGHRS and CDR2 is YFSETQ. V lost 5 bases to trimming and J lost 1 base; unmatched junction nucleotides: 4. DNA of the CDR3: TGCGCCAGCAGATCTGGACAGGGGAACACCGGGGAGCTGTTTTTT. Protein: CASRSGQGNTGELFF.

This sequence joins TRBV5-4 and TRBJ2-1; the D is unclear. With 2 bases removed from V and 9 bases from J, the gap between germline ends came to 18 bases. In germline, CDR1 is SGHNT, CDR2 YYREEE (reference sequence). The CDR3 totals 15 residues. The CDR3 loop reads CASSFSRGSPGEQFF. The CDR3 coding sequence is TGTGCCAGCAGCTTCTCTCGTGGATCGCCGGGTGAGCAGTTCTTC.

The V call is TRBV11-2, the J call TRBJ2-7; 9 nucleotides agree with TRBD1. Germline values: CDR1 SGHAT, CDR2 FQNNGV. The trim removed 7 bases at V and 5 bases at J, leaving 12 bases unmatched. The CDR3 covers 15 residues. CDR3 region: CASTLNTGGFDEQYF. The CDR3 DNA reads TGTGCCAGCACCCTCAACACAGGGGGCTTTGACGAGCAGTACTTC.